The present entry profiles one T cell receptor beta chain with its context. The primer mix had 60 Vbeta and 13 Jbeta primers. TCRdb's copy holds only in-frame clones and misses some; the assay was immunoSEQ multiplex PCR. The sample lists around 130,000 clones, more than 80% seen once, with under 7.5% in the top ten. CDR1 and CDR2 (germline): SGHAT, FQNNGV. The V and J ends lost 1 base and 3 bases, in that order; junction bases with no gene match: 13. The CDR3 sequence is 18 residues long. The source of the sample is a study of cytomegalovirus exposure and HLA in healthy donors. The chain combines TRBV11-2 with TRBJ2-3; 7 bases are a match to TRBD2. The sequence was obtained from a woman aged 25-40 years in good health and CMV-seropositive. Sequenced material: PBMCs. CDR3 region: CASSLVGLGGSTTDTQYF. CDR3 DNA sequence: TGTGCCAGCAGCTTAGTGGGGCTTGGCGGGAGTACGACAGATACGCAGTATTTT. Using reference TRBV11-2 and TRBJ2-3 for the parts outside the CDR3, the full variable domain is EAGVAQSPRYKIIEKRQSVAFWCNPISGHATLYWYQQILGQGPKLLIQFQNNGVVDDSQLPKDRFSAERLKGVDSTLKIQPAKLEDSAVYLCASSLVGLGGSTTDTQYFGPGTRLTVL.